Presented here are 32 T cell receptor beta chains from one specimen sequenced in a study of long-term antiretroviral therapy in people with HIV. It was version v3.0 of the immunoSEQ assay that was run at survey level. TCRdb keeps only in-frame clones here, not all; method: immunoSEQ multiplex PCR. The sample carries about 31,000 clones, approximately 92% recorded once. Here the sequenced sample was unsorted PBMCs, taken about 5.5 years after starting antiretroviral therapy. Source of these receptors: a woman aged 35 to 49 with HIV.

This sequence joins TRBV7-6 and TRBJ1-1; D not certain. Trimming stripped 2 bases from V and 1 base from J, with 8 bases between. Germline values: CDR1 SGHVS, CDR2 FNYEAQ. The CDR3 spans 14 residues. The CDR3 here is CASSLTGENTEAFF. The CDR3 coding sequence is TGTGCCAGCAGCTTAACGGGTGAGAACACTGAAGCTTTCTTT. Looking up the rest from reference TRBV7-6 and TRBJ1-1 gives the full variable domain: GAGVSQSPRYKVTKRGQDVALRCDPISGHVSLYWYRQALGQGPEFLTYFNYEAQQDKSGLPNDRFSAERPEGSISTLTIQRTEQRDSAMYRCASSLTGENTEAFFGQGTRLTVV.

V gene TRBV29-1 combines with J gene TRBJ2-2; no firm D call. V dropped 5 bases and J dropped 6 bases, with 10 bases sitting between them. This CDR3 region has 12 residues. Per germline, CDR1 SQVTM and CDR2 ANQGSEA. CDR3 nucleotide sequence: TGCAGCGTTCTAATAAGGCCCGGGGAGCTGTTTTTT. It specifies CSVLIRPGELFF.

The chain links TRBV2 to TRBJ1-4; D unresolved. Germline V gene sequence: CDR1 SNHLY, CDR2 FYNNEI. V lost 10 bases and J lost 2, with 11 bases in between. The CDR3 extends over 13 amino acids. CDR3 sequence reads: CATRHPTNEKLFF. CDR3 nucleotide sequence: TGTGCCACCAGACACCCCACTAATGAAAAACTGTTTTTT.

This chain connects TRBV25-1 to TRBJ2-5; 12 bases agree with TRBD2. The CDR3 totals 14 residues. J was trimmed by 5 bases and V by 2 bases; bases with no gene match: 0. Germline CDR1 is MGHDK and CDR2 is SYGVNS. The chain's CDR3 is CASSELAGGETQYF. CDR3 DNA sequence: TGTGCCAGCAGTGAACTAGCGGGAGGGGAGACCCAGTACTTC.

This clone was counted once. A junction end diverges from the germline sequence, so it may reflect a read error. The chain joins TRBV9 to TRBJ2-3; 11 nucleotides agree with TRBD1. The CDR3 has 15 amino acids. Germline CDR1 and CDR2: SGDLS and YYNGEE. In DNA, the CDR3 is TGTGCCAGCGGCCCGGGACAGGGGGACACACATACGCAGTATTTT. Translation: CASGPGQGDTHTQYF.

DNA for the CDR3: TGTGCCACCAGCAGAGAGCGGGGTAATGAAAAACTGTTTTTT. It translates to CATSRERGNEKLFF. V and J are TRBV15 and TRBJ1-4; no clear D. CDR3 length: 14 residues. Trimming shortened V by 0 bases and J by 4 bases, and 6 bases separated the two germline ends. Looked up from germline, CDR1 is LNHNV and CDR2 is YYDKDF (reference sequence).

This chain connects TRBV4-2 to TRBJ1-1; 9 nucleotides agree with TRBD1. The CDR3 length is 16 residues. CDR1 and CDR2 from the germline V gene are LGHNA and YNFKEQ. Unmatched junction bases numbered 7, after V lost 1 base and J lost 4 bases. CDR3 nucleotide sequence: TGTGCCAGCAGCCAAGTGACGGGACAGGGATCCACTGAAGCTTTCTTT. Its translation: CASSQVTGQGSTEAFF.

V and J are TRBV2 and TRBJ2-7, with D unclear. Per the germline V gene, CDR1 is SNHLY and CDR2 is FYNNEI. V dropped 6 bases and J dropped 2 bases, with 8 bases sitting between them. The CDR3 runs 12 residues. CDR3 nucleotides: TGTGCCAGCAGCGAGAATACCTACGAGCAGTACTTC. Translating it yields CASSENTYEQYF.

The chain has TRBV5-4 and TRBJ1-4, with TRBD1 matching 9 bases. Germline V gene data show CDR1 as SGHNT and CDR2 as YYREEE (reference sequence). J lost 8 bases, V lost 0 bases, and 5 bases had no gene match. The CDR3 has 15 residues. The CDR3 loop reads CASSLGGQGYEKLFF. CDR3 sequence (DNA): TGTGCCAGCAGCTTGGGGGGACAGGGTTACGAAAAACTGTTTTTT.

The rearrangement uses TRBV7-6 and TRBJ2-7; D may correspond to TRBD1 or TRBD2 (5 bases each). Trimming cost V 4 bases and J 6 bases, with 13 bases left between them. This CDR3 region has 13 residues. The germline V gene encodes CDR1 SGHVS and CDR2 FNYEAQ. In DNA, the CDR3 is TGTGCCAGCAGCTCATCCGGGGCCGGCGAGCAGTACTTC. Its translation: CASSSSGAGEQYF.

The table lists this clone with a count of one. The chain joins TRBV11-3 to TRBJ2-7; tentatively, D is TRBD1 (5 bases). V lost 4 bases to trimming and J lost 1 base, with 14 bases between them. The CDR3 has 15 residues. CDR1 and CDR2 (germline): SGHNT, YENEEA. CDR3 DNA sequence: TGTGCCAGCAGCTCTCGTGAACAGGAGTCCTACGAGCAGTACTTC. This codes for CASSSREQESYEQYF.

The CDR3 DNA sequence: TGTGCCAGCAGCCCCGCACTAGCGGCCCAGCAGTTCTTC. Encoded protein: CASSPALAAQQFF. The J gene is TRBJ2-1, the V gene TRBV4-2, with 8 bases identical to TRBD2. The CDR3 is 13 amino acids. The germline gives CDR1 LGHNA, CDR2 YNFKEQ. Germline trimming cut 4 bases from V and 11 bases from J; bases unmatched to any gene: 7.

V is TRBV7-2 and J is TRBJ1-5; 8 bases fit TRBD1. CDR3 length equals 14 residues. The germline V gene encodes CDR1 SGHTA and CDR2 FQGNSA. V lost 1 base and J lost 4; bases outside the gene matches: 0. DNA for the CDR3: TGTGCCAGCAGCTTAGGGACAGGGAATCAGCCCCAGCATTTT. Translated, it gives CASSLGTGNQPQHF.

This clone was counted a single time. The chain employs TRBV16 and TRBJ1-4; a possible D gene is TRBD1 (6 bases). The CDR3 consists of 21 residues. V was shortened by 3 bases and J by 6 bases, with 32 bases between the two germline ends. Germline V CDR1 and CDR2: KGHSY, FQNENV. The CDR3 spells CASSHPPPQTGPKRGDEKLFF. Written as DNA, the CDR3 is TGTGCCAGCAGCCATCCTCCCCCTCAGACAGGTCCTAAGAGGGGTGATGAAAAACTGTTTTTT.

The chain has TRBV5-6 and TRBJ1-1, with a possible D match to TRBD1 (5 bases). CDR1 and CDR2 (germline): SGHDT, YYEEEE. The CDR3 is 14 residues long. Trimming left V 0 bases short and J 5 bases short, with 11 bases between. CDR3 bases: TGTGCCAGCAGCTTGGCGCGGGGGGGGACTGAAGCTTTCTTT. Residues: CASSLARGGTEAFF.

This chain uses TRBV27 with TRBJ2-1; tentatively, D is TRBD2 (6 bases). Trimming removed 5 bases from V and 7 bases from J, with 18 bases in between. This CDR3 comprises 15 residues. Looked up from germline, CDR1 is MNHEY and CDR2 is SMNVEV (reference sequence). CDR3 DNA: TGTGCCAGCAGTCTCCGGGGGATAAGCCCGAATGAGCAGTTCTTC. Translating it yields CASSLRGISPNEQFF.

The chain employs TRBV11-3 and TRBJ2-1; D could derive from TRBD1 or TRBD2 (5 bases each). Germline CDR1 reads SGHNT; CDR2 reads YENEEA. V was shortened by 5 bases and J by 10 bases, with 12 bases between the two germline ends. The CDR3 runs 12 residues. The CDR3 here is CASSKGTPEQFF. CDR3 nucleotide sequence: TGTGCCAGCAGCAAGGGGACGCCGGAGCAGTTCTTC.

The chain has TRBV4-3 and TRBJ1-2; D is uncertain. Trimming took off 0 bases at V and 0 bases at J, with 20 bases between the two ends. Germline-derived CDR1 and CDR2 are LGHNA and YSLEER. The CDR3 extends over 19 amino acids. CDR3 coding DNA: TGCGCCAGCAGCCAAGATCTTGATGGGGTGTATACGGCTAACTATGGCTACACCTTC. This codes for CASSQDLDGVYTANYGYTF.

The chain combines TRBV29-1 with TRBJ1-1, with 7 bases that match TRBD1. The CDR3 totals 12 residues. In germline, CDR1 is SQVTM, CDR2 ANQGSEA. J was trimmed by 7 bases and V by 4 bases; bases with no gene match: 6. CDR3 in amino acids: CSVGQGRGEAFF. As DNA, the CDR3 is TGCAGCGTTGGACAGGGCCGAGGTGAAGCTTTCTTT.

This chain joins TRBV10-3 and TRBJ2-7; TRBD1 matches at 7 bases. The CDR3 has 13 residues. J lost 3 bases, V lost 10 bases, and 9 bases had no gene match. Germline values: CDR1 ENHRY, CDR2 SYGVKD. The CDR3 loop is CATIGQEIYEQYF. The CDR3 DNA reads TGTGCCACGATAGGACAGGAAATCTACGAGCAGTACTTC.

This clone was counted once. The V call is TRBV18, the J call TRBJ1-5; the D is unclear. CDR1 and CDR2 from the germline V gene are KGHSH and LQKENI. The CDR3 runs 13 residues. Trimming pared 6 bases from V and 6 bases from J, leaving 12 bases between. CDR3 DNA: TGTGCCAGCTCCGGGGAGGAGGGTCAGCCCCAGCATTTT. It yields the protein CASSGEEGQPQHF. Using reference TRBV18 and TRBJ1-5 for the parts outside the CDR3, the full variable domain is NAGVMQNPRHLVRRRGQEARLRCSPMKGHSHVYWYRQLPEEGLKFMVYLQKENIIDESGMPKERFSAEFPKEGPSILRIQQVVRGDSAAYFCASSGEEGQPQHFGDGTRLSIL.

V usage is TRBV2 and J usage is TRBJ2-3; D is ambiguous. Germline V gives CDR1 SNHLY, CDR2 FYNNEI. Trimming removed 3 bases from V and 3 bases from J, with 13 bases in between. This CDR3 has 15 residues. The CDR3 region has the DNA TGTGCCAGCAGTGAGGGTATAGCACGAACAGATACGCAGTATTTT. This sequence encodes CASSEGIARTDTQYF. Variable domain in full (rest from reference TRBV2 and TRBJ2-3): EPEVTQTPSHQVTQMGQEVILRCVPISNHLYFYWYRQILGQKVEFLVSFYNNEISEKSEIFDDQFSVERPDGSNFTLKIRSTKLEDSAMYFCASSEGIARTDTQYFGPGTRLTVL.

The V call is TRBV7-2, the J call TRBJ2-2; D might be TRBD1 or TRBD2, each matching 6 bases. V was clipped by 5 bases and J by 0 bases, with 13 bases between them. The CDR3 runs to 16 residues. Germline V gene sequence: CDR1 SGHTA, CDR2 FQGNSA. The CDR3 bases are TGTGCCAGCAGCCGAGGGGGGACATCGAACACCGGGGAGCTGTTTTTT. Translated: CASSRGGTSNTGELFF.

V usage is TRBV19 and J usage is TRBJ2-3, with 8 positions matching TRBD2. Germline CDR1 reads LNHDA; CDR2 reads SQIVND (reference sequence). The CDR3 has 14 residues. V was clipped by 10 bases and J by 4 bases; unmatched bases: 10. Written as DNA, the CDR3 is TGTGCCACCCAATACCGGGGGGGAGCAGATACGCAGTATTTT. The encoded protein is CATQYRGGADTQYF.

For the CDR3, the DNA is TGTGCCAGTAGTTGGCGGGGGGGCCTTAGTGAGCAGTTCTTC. Amino acid sequence: CASSWRGGLSEQFF. The genes are TRBV19 and TRBJ2-1; TRBD2 agrees at 9 bases. The ends lost 5 bases at V and 9 bases at J; junction bases unmatched: 8. Germline CDR1 is LNHDA and CDR2 is SQIVND (reference sequence). This CDR3 is 14 amino acids long.

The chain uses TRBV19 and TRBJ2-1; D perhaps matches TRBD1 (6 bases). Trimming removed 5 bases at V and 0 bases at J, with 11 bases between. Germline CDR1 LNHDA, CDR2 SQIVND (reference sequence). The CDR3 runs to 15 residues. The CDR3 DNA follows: TGTGCCAGTAGTCTAGGACAGAGCTCCTACAATGAGCAGTTCTTC. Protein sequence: CASSLGQSSYNEQFF.

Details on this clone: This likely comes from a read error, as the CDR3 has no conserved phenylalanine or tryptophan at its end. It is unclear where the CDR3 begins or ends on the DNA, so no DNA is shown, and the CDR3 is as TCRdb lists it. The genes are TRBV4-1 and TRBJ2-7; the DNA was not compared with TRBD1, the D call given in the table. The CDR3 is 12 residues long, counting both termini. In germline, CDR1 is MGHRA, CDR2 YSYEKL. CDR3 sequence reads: CASSPGLRYPFL.

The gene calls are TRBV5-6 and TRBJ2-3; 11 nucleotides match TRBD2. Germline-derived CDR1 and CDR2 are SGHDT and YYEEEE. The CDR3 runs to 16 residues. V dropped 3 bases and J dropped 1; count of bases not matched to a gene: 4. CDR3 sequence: CASSSLLAGGTDTQYF. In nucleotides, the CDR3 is TGTGCCAGCAGCTCACTACTAGCGGGGGGCACAGATACGCAGTATTTT.

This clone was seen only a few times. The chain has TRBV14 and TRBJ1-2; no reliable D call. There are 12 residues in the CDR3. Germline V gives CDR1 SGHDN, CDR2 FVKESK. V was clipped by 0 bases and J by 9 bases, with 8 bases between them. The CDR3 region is CASSQDLASYTF. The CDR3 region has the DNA TGTGCCAGCAGCCAAGATCTAGCGAGCTACACCTTC.

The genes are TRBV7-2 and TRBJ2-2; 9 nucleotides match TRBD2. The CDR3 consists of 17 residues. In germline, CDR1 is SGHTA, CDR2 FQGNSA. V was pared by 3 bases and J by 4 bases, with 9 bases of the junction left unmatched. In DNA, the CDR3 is TGTGCCAGCAGCTTTGGTAGCGGGAGTGTCGCCACCGGGGAGCTGTTTTTT. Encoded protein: CASSFGSGSVATGELFF.

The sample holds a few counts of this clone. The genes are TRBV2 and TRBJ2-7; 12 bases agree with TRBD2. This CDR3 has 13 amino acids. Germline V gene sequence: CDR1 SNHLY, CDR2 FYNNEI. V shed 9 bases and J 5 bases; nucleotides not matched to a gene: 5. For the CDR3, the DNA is TGTGCCAGAGGACTAGCGGGGAGTAACGAGCAGTACTTC. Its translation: CARGLAGSNEQYF.

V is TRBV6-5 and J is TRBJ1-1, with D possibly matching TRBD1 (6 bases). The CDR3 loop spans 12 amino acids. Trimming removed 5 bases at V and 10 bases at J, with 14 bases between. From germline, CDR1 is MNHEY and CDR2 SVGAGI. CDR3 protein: CASSPQQGRAFF. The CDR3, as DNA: TGTGCCAGCAGTCCCCAACAGGGTAGAGCTTTCTTT.